These 5 T cell receptor beta chains originate from one sample sequenced in a study of CD8 T cells in ankylosing spondylitis. Study-wide findings and caveats: Among TCR beta sequences, a motif of fewer than 10 highly homologous variants appeared characteristic of ankylosing spondylitis blood.

Antigens for these TCRs are unknown. A single record per CDR3 protein comes from TCRdb applying MiXCR to the 5' RACE reads. The repertoire holds some 220,000 distinct CDR3 sequences, 6% to 8.5% seen once, with 11% to 15% in the top ten. What was sequenced was blood, either unsorted or a sorted T cell fraction (not recorded which). These receptors all come from a male donor with ankylosing spondylitis.

The rearrangement joins TRBV5-6 to TRBJ2-2; the D call may be TRBD1 or TRBD2 (5 bases each). CDR1 is SGHDT and CDR2 is YYEEEE in the germline V gene. CDR3 length: 13 amino acids. V shed 6 bases and J shed 3 bases, with 9 bases lying between them. The CDR3 loop reads CASNGGDTGELFF. The CDR3 region has the DNA TGTGCCAGCAATGGGGGTGACACCGGGGAGCTGTTTTTT.

This clonotype was observed many times. The chain combines TRBV4-2 with TRBJ2-7; D may match TRBD1 or TRBD2 (6 bases each). CDR1 and CDR2 from the germline V gene are LGHNA and YNFKEQ. The CDR3 loop spans 17 amino acids. V lost 5 bases to trimming and J lost 2 bases, with 22 bases between them. The CDR3: CASSKSGAGSITYEQYF. For the CDR3, the DNA is TGTGCCAGCAGCAAATCGGGGGCGGGATCAATAACCTACGAGCAGTACTTC.

This clonotype was detected only a few times. The rearrangement joins TRBV6-4 to TRBJ2-3; D unresolved. The CDR3 loop spans 15 amino acids. V was cut by 0 bases and J by 0 bases, with 7 bases left in between. Germline loops: CDR1 MRHNA, CDR2 SNTAGT. The CDR3 spells CASSDSSQSTDTQYF. The CDR3 region has the DNA TGTGCCAGCAGTGACTCGAGCCAGAGCACAGATACGCAGTATTTT.

This clonotype has a handful of counts. The J gene is TRBJ2-7, the V gene TRBV6-6; the match to TRBD1 covers 7 bases. The CDR3 runs 13 residues. The germline V gene has CDR1 MNHNY and CDR2 SVGAGI (reference sequence). V lost 7 bases and J lost 2; bases outside the gene matches: 5. The CDR3 sequence: CASIRDSPYEQYF. The CDR3 DNA is TGTGCCAGCATCCGGGACAGCCCCTACGAGCAGTACTTC.

In its sample, this clonotype was seen many times. The V and J genes are TRBV4-3 and TRBJ2-6; no reliable D call. Germline values: CDR1 LGHNA, CDR2 YSLEER. V was shortened by 0 bases and J by 2 bases, with 14 bases between the two germline ends. The CDR3 covers 18 residues. The CDR3, as DNA: TGCGCCAGCAGCCAAGATGAAGCTAGTTTCACTGGGGCCAACGTCCTGACTTTC. Its protein product is CASSQDEASFTGANVLTF.